Here is one T cell receptor (beta chain) with its context. Its specific antigen is unknown. Per-base qualities were not stored, and no clone one base away is much larger. The data belong to a study of regulatory T cells in long-lasting Graves disease (dated by TCRdb to the early 2020s). For the study in its entirety: Antithyroid drugs had been taken for less than 3 months by newly diagnosed Graves' disease patients. The study was registered as a clinical trial and conducted in China. TCR sequencing covered 13 persistent and 20 newly diagnosed Graves' disease patients, around 35 samples in total. Persistent Graves' disease patients were compared with newly diagnosed Graves' disease patients by peripheral blood TCR sequencing and RNA sequencing. The research as a whole found: Preferential use of TRBV28, TRBJ1-2 and TRBJ2-5 was observed in persistent disease, whereas TRBV20-1 and TRBJ2-1 were favored in newly diagnosed disease. Sequencing and analysis were limited to the TCR beta chain. The authors noted that the small sample size was a limitation that may lower accuracy. Lower TCR Shannon entropy and fewer highly expanded clones were observed in persistent Graves' disease patients than in newly diagnosed patients, which suggested clonal expansion. Patients with persistent disease shared more public clonotypes (fewer than 3,000) than newly diagnosed patients did (roughly 970). Because the primary lesion, thyroid tissue, could not be accessed, the study looked at peripheral blood alone.

Reading the label with the study, this specimen's time point is: newly diagnosed GD, antithyroid drugs for less than 3 months. RNA was extracted from PBMCs in TRIzol for both TCR sequencing and RNA sequencing. The diagnosis of Graves' disease followed American Thyroid Association guidelines. Patients were recruited from an endocrinology department in Xi'an, China. From each patient, nine milliliters of peripheral blood was collected into an EDTA anticoagulant tube. Ficoll Paque Plus density gradient separation was used to isolate PBMCs, and no further T cell sorting was performed. An Agilent 2100 Bioanalyzer and agarose gel were used to check RNA quality, and a NanoDrop 2000 was used to measure RNA concentration. Library preparation was by multiplex PCR. TCRdb records Illumina HiSeq 4000 as the sequencer. To build TCR beta libraries, CDR3 regions were amplified by Arm-PCR using iRepertoire HTBI primers. Before sequencing, the PCR products underwent gel purification. The study's processing was this. Across samples, 60 to 80 TRBV and 13 to 15 TRBJ segments were identified and used for gene usage analysis of CDR3 amino acid clonotypes. COPE and FqMerger were used to merge the filtered high-quality paired reads into contigs. BLAST was used to align contigs to IMGT TRBV, TRBD and TRBJ reference genes, and CDR3 was defined according to IMGT. Any clonotype with a frequency above 0.1% was counted as a highly expanded clone. Shannon entropy was used to measure repertoire diversity, and the Gini coefficient was used to measure V-J evenness. Public clonotypes were defined as clonotypes shared by more than one individual. The public reads were run again by TCRdb, first through fastp at Q25 and then through MiXCR, and only productive beta chains were kept. Rows are combined by CDR3 protein, so each entry shows the most common genes and DNA. It is TCRdb's table, rather than the study itself, that gives the V and J calls and clone size. The sample table shows fewer than 550,000 distinct CDR3 sequences, and 15% to 20% are seen once. Around a quarter of the sample rests with the top ten.

From the germline V gene, CDR1 is SGHRS and CDR2 is YFSETQ. Spanning cysteine to phenylalanine, the CDR3 consists of 15 amino acids. Solely the CDR3 DNA is kept, with 45 bases framed from the first base. V and J are trimmed by 4 bases and 4 bases, and the gene matches miss 5 bases of the junction. These data were also reused for a study on T cells in Graves' hyperthyroidism and ophthalmopathy. That second report states: Stable Graves' hyperthyroidism was defined as the absence of progression to ophthalmopathy over 18 months of follow-up. The hyperthyroidism patients were between 18 and 65 years old and newly diagnosed, with a disease duration of less than 2 months. Exclusion was applied to patients with uncontrolled infections, other autoimmune diseases, pregnancy or lactation. Clinical symptoms, serum thyroxine and TRAb, thyroid ultrasound, and orbital computed tomography formed the basis for the diagnoses. For the first round of RT-PCR on the TCR CDR3, the HTBI primer set was used together with the Qiagen OneStep RT-PCR kit. Blood samples also contained most of the expanded thyroid clonotypes (frequency above 0.001), which suggests that blood repertoires may reflect thyroid immune responses. In cross-validation, a model built on a 13 V-J signature told ophthalmopathy apart from stable hyperthyroidism with 85% to 90% sensitivity and around 81% specificity, and in testing the same model reached 80%/75%. In validation, progression to ophthalmopathy was predicted by the model with nearly 71% sensitivity and roughly 76% specificity, a median of about 6.4 months before onset. A discovery cohort of 95 to 100 patients, about 40 with Graves' ophthalmopathy and more than 55 with stable Graves' hyperthyroidism, was used to find distinguishing TCR V-J signatures. Whether ophthalmopathy could be predicted prospectively was tested in an independent validation cohort made up of 18 hyperthyroidism patients plus 17 patients who later progressed to ophthalmopathy. For training and testing, the 80 to 100 patients in the discovery cohort were randomly divided in a 7:3 ratio. Thyroid tissue and blood T-cell repertoires from six Graves' hyperthyroidism patients were also compared in the study. After sampling, hyperthyroidism patients received methimazole starting at 30 mg daily, and ophthalmopathy patients received high-dose intravenous methylprednisolone. A second multiplex PCR round built the libraries, followed by size selection and purification. Paired-end sequencing of the libraries was performed with 100 bp reads on an Illumina HiSeq2000. SOAPnuke was used to process the raw data, with reads discarded if the reads contained adapters or uncalled bases, had a mean Phred below 15, or lacked an exact constant-primer or identifier match. COPE v1.2.5 was used to merge high-quality paired reads, and clonotypes were defined as unique nucleotide sequences. MiTCR v1.1 was used to align clonotypes to the IMGT TRBV, TRBD and TRBJ reference segments. Analysis was restricted to V-J combinations with a frequency above 0.0001, which covered roughly 99% of repertoires. A TCS score was defined as the ratio between F50 (clonal expansion) and ExV (chaos), using BLOSUM62-based TCRdist between CDR3 peptides within each V-J. Welch's t-statistics and random forest reduced fewer than 600 V-J features to under 15, which were used in a naive Bayes classifier (R e1071). No statistical method was used to fix the sample size in advance, and group allocation was not hidden from the investigators. TCR Vbeta CDR3 sequencing of 130 to 150 peripheral blood samples (about 45 ophthalmopathy, under 80 hyperthyroidism and roughly 17 progressor patients) is reported in the paper.

The chain joins TRBV5-1 to TRBJ2-1; 10 bases in the junction line up with TRBD2. The sample consisted of peripheral blood mononuclear cells (PBMCs), taken at new diagnosis, from a patient treated with antithyroid drugs. The source of this sequence is a woman aged 35 to 59 with Graves disease. Donor details come from another sample of the same person, matched by shared clones. The sequenced DNA: TGCGCCAGCAGCGATAGCGGGGGGTCATACAATGAGCAGTTCTTC. Its product reads: CASSDSGGSYNEQFF.